This entry lists 31 T cell receptor beta chains sequenced from one sample in a study of cytotoxic CD8 clonotypes in ibrutinib-treated CLL (dated by TCRdb to 2020 to 2023). The method behind the library was the immunoSEQ multiplex PCR assay. TCRdb took over this immuneACCESS table, retaining in-frame rearrangements with V and J assigned. Such tables are incomplete; in checked studies, under half of the missing clones stem from an unresolved V gene, and the remainder is unexplained. The sample records 65,000 to 90,000 clones, 83% of which are singletons. Together, the top ten hold more than 35% of the sample. The time point label on this specimen signifies: around 2 years on ibrutinib. The sequenced sample was PBMCs, obtained after 24 months of ibrutinib treatment. These receptors were obtained from a human donor with chronic lymphocytic leukemia.

V and J are TRBV5-1 and TRBJ2-3; 9 nucleotides line up with TRBD1. V gave up 6 bases and J gave up 5 bases; unmatched junction bases: 7. CDR1 is SGHRS and CDR2 is YFSETQ in the germline V gene. CDR3 size: 14 residues. The CDR3 DNA reads as TGCGCCAGCACGCAGACAGGGGGTTTAGATACGCAGTATTTT. Translated, it gives CASTQTGGLDTQYF.

The V and J genes are TRBV11-2 and TRBJ1-4, with D uncertain. The CDR3 runs 14 residues. CDR1 and CDR2 from the germline V gene are SGHAT and FQNNGV. Trimming left V 3 bases short and J 0 bases short, with 5 bases between. The CDR3 sequence is CASSFDATNEKLFF. CDR3 bases: TGTGCCAGCAGCTTCGATGCAACTAATGAAAAACTGTTTTTT.

This clone was seen a single time. The chain uses TRBV6-6 and TRBJ2-3; 9 nucleotides match TRBD1. V lost 5 bases, J lost 3 bases, and 9 bases stayed unmatched. This CDR3 has 16 residues. Germline assignment: CDR1 MNHNY and CDR2 SVGAGI (reference sequence). Written as DNA, the CDR3 is TGTGCCAGCAGTCGCAGACCGGGACAGGGAACAGATACGCAGTATTTT. Its translation: CASSRRPGQGTDTQYF.

This chain connects TRBV11-3 to TRBJ2-2, with 7 bases that match TRBD2. The CDR3 runs 14 residues. CDR1 SGHNT and CDR2 YENEEA come from the germline V gene. J lost 4 bases, V lost 3 bases, and 2 bases had no gene match. The CDR3 is CASSFTSATGELFF. CDR3 DNA: TGTGCCAGCAGCTTCACTAGCGCCACCGGGGAGCTGTTTTTT.

Of note for this clone: Compared with germline, one end of the junction differs, possibly owing to a read error. This chain links TRBV7-7 with TRBJ2-5; TRBD1 matches 9 bases. The length of the CDR3 is 14 residues. Per germline, CDR1 SSHAT and CDR2 FNYEAQ (reference sequence). DNA for the CDR3: TGTGCTAGCAGCTTAGGACAGGGGTACGAGACCCAGTACTTC. Its translation is CASSLGQGYETQYF.

This clone came up once. The chain employs TRBV18 and TRBJ2-5; D assignment may be TRBD1 or TRBD2 (5 bases each). Trimming stripped 2 bases from V and 9 bases from J, with 16 bases between. There are 14 residues in the CDR3. CDR1 is KGHSH, CDR2 LQKENI, per germline. In DNA form, the CDR3 reads TGTGCCAGCTCACCAAACGGGGCGCCCTCTCCCCAGTACTTC. Translating it yields CASSPNGAPSPQYF. Full variable domain (missing parts from reference TRBV18 and TRBJ2-5): NAGVMQNPRHLVRRRGQEARLRCSPMKGHSHVYWYRQLPEEGLKFMVYLQKENIIDESGMPKERFSAEFPKEGPSILRIQQVVRGDSAAYFCASSPNGAPSPQYFGPGTRLLVL.

This clone showed up just once. The rearrangement joins TRBV30 to TRBJ2-3; D may be TRBD1 (6 bases). Trimming cost V 2 bases and J 2 bases, with 14 bases left between them. This CDR3 spans 15 amino acids. Germline assignment: CDR1 GTSNPN and CDR2 SVGIG (reference sequence). The CDR3 is CAWSTGTINTDTQYF. As DNA, the CDR3 is TGTGCCTGGAGTACAGGGACGATTAACACAGATACGCAGTATTTT.

The chain joins TRBV11-2 to TRBJ2-4; possibly TRBD1 for D (6 bases). Germline CDR1 is SGHAT and CDR2 is FQNNGV. Trimming took off 1 base at V and 8 bases at J, with 15 bases between the two ends. This CDR3 region has 15 residues. CDR3 in DNA: TGTGCCAGCAGCTTAGGCTCGTTACAGGGCGACATTCAGTACTTC. Translated: CASSLGSLQGDIQYF.

The genes are TRBV18 and TRBJ2-2, with 8 bases aligning to TRBD1. The trim removed 3 bases at V and 1 base at J, leaving 10 bases unmatched. The CDR3 spans 18 residues. Germline loops: CDR1 KGHSH, CDR2 LQKENI. CDR3: CASSPAHWTGMNTGELFF. CDR3 nucleotides: TGTGCCAGCTCACCCGCCCACTGGACAGGGATGAACACCGGGGAGCTGTTTTTT.

This clone came up a few times. The V gene is TRBV10-2, the J gene TRBJ2-5; D is tentatively TRBD1 or TRBD2 (6 bases each). The CDR3 runs to 15 residues. V lost 3 bases and J 5 bases, leaving 16 bases between the germline ends. Germline V gene data show CDR1 as WSHSY and CDR2 as SAAADI. The CDR3 DNA is TGCGCCAGCAGTGATGCGAGGGGGGCATTCGAGACCCAGTACTTC. This encodes CASSDARGAFETQYF.

This chain joins TRBV7-9 and TRBJ2-1, with D uncertain. This CDR3 spans 13 amino acids. Germline values: CDR1 SEHNR, CDR2 FQNEAQ (reference sequence). V was trimmed by 6 bases and J by 8 bases, leaving 14 bases between them. CDR3 amino acids: CASREKGRDEQFF. The CDR3 nucleotides are TGTGCCAGCAGGGAGAAGGGTCGCGATGAGCAGTTCTTC.

The chain couples TRBV5-1 to TRBJ2-2; D is unclear. The CDR3 extends over 12 amino acids. With 7 bases removed from V and 8 bases from J, the gap between germline ends came to 12 bases. Germline loops: CDR1 SGHRS, CDR2 YFSETQ. This CDR3 is CASATEKGELFF. As DNA, the CDR3 is TGCGCCAGCGCCACAGAGAAAGGGGAGCTGTTTTTT.

V usage is TRBV27 and J usage is TRBJ1-5, with 7 bases aligning to TRBD1. Per germline, CDR1 MNHEY and CDR2 SMNVEV (reference sequence). The CDR3 extends over 19 amino acids. V gave up 4 bases and J gave up 2 bases; unmatched junction bases: 17. This chain's CDR3 is CASSSWTGSPSSGNQPQHF. CDR3 DNA sequence: TGTGCCAGCAGTTCATGGACAGGTTCTCCGTCCAGTGGCAATCAGCCCCAGCATTTT.

This clone has just a few counts. The chain carries TRBV28 and TRBJ1-2; 8 nucleotides agree with TRBD1. Germline lookup yields CDR1 MDHEN and CDR2 SYDVKM. The J segment lost 4 bases and the V segment lost 5 bases, leaving 3 bases of the junction unmatched. This CDR3 has 13 residues. In nucleotides, the CDR3 is TGTGCCAGCAGTAAGGGACAGGCCTATGGCTACACCTTC. Its translation is CASSKGQAYGYTF.

The J gene is TRBJ2-4, the V gene TRBV5-4; 15 bases agree with TRBD2. After removal of 4 bases from V and 6 bases from J, the junction contained 8 bases not matched to a gene. Germline CDR1 SGHNT, CDR2 YYREEE (reference sequence). This CDR3 comprises 17 residues. In nucleotides, the CDR3 is TGTGCCAGCAGCAGAGGACTAGCGGGAGGGTGGGGAAACATTCAGTACTTC. It is translated as CASSRGLAGGWGNIQYF. Drawing the rest from reference TRBV5-4 and TRBJ2-4, the complete variable domain is ETGVTQSPTHLIKTRGQQVTLRCSSQSGHNTVSWYQQALGQGPQFIFQYYREEENGRGNFPPRFSGLQFPNYSSELNVNALELDDSALYLCASSRGLAGGWGNIQYFGAGTRLSVL.

V and J are TRBV27 and TRBJ2-1; a weak D match, TRBD2 (5 bases). The CDR3 sequence is 15 residues long. Trimming shortened V by 4 bases and J by 0 bases, and 10 bases separated the two germline ends. CDR1 and CDR2 from the germline V gene are MNHEY and SMNVEV (reference sequence). The CDR3 nucleotides read TGTGCCAGCAGTTCTATCCGGGACTCCTACAATGAGCAGTTCTTC. Its translation: CASSSIRDSYNEQFF.

The chain uses TRBV7-3 and TRBJ2-3; D tentatively fits TRBD1 or TRBD2 (5 bases each). CDR3 length: 15 amino acids. V was pared by 2 bases and J by 0 bases, with 9 bases between. In germline, CDR1 is SGHTA, CDR2 FQGTGA. The CDR3 loop reads CASSLGTGSTDTQYF. The DNA for the CDR3 is TGTGCCAGCAGCTTAGGGACCGGTAGCACAGATACGCAGTATTTT.

This clone was recorded a few times. This sample includes further DNA sequences coding for the same CDR3. The V and J genes are TRBV19 and TRBJ1-1; D gene unclear. The CDR3 length is 13 residues. V gave up 3 bases and J gave up 0 bases, with 5 bases separating them. CDR1 is LNHDA, CDR2 SQIVND, per germline (reference sequence). As DNA, the CDR3 is TGTGCCAGTAGTATCAGCGTGAACACTGAAGCTTTCTTT. Amino acids: CASSISVNTEAFF.

The chain couples TRBV19 to TRBJ2-2, with D tentatively TRBD1 (5 bases). Germline loops: CDR1 LNHDA, CDR2 SQIVND (reference sequence). Trimming pared 10 bases from V and 0 bases from J, leaving 15 bases between. The CDR3 runs 15 residues. The CDR3 here is CATKAAGTNTGELFF. Written as DNA, the CDR3 is TGTGCCACCAAAGCAGCAGGGACGAACACCGGGGAGCTGTTTTTT.

The V and J genes are TRBV10-3 and TRBJ2-7; no reliable D call. V was clipped by 10 bases and J by 3 bases, with 13 bases between them. The CDR3 loop spans 12 amino acids. Germline V CDR1 and CDR2: ENHRY, SYGVKD. Here the CDR3 reads CATSQNSYEQYF. CDR3 bases: TGTGCCACATCACAAAATAGCTACGAGCAGTACTTC.

Here the CDR3 DNA reads TGTGCCAGCAGCCTAGAGCGCGGGACGGTTAACGAGCAGTACTTC. This sequence encodes CASSLERGTVNEQYF. J is TRBJ2-7 and V is TRBV7-2; a possible D gene is TRBD2 (6 bases). This CDR3 comprises 15 residues. Germline CDR1 is SGHTA and CDR2 is FQGNSA. V was shortened by 5 bases and J by 5 bases, with 19 bases between the two germline ends.

This sequence joins TRBV10-3 and TRBJ1-1; no clear D. V lost 0 bases and J lost 0, with 5 bases in between. Germline V gene sequence: CDR1 ENHRY, CDR2 SYGVKD. The CDR3 totals 14 residues. CDR3 nucleotide sequence: TGTGCCATCAGTGAGTCCCGACTGAACACTGAAGCTTTCTTT. This translates into CAISESRLNTEAFF.

CDR3 bases: TGCGCCAGCAGCTTAGGACAGGGGGCCTACGAGCAGTACTTC. Translation: CASSLGQGAYEQYF. V and J are TRBV5-1 and TRBJ2-7; 10 nucleotides align to TRBD1. The CDR3 is made up of 14 amino acids. Germline V gene data show CDR1 as SGHRS and CDR2 as YFSETQ. Unmatched junction bases numbered 1, after V lost 2 bases and J lost 2 bases.

This chain uses TRBV18 with TRBJ2-2; 7 bases line up with TRBD2. The CDR3 runs 14 residues. CDR1 KGHSH and CDR2 LQKENI come from the germline V gene. The J segment lost 8 bases and the V segment lost 2 bases, leaving 5 bases of the junction unmatched. CDR3 bases: TGTGCCAGCTCACCAGCGGGGGTTCCTGGGGAGCTGTTTTTT. Translation gives CASSPAGVPGELFF.

The chain couples TRBV28 to TRBJ2-5; TRBD1 agrees at 9 bases. Germline CDR1 is MDHEN and CDR2 is SYDVKM. This CDR3 spans 11 amino acids. The J segment lost 4 bases and the V segment lost 11 bases, leaving 2 bases of the junction unmatched. CDR3 sequence reads: CAEGQGETQYF. CDR3 bases: TGTGCCGAGGGACAGGGAGAGACCCAGTACTTC. Filled out from reference TRBV28 and TRBJ2-5, the complete variable domain reads DVKVTQSSRYLVKRTGEKVFLECVQDMDHENMFWYRQDPGLGLRLIYFSYDVKMKEKGDIPEGYSVSREKKERFSLILESASTNQTSMYLCAEGQGETQYFGPGTRLLVL.

The V and J genes are TRBV28 and TRBJ2-1; 7 nucleotides line up with TRBD2. Germline V gene data show CDR1 as MDHEN and CDR2 as SYDVKM. The CDR3 extends over 16 amino acids. V was pared by 5 bases and J by 1 base, with 8 bases of the junction left unmatched. As DNA, the CDR3 is TGTGCCAGCAGTCCGGGACTAACGTATTCCTACAATGAGCAGTTCTTC. Translation gives CASSPGLTYSYNEQFF.

The chain joins TRBV19 to TRBJ1-5; a possible D gene is TRBD1 (5 bases). CDR1 and CDR2 (germline): LNHDA, SQIVND (reference sequence). CDR3 length: 15 residues. V lost 6 bases and J 3 bases, leaving 15 bases between the germline ends. The DNA of the CDR3 is TGTGCCAGTAGCCGGACACTGCAGGACAATCAGCCCCAGCATTTT. Translated: CASSRTLQDNQPQHF.

The V gene is TRBV30, the J gene TRBJ1-5; D may be TRBD1 (5 bases). V dropped 3 bases and J dropped 3 bases, with 9 bases sitting between them. Per germline, CDR1 GTSNPN and CDR2 SVGIG (reference sequence). The CDR3 runs 13 residues. CDR3 sequence reads: CAWRGGDNQPQHF. In DNA form, the CDR3 reads TGTGCCTGGAGGGGGGGGGACAATCAGCCCCAGCATTTT.

The chain joins TRBV28 to TRBJ1-4; TRBD1 might be the D (5 bases). Trimming pared 5 bases from V and 5 bases from J, leaving 15 bases between. The length of the CDR3 is 15 residues. CDR1 MDHEN and CDR2 SYDVKM come from the germline V gene. CDR3 protein: CASSADNRRNEKLFF. The CDR3 coding sequence is TGTGCCAGCAGTGCCGACAACAGGAGAAATGAAAAACTGTTTTTT. Based on the CDR3 plus reference TRBV28 and TRBJ1-4, the full variable domain is DVKVTQSSRYLVKRTGEKVFLECVQDMDHENMFWYRQDPGLGLRLIYFSYDVKMKEKGDIPEGYSVSREKKERFSLILESASTNQTSMYLCASSADNRRNEKLFFGSGTQLSVL.

This chain connects TRBV6-5 to TRBJ2-2, with D hard to call. The CDR3 is 12 amino acids. Germline values: CDR1 MNHEY, CDR2 SVGAGI. V was pared by 10 bases and J by 4 bases, with 10 bases between. CDR3 loop: CATRWGTGELFF. DNA of the CDR3: TGTGCCACCAGATGGGGCACCGGGGAGCTGTTTTTT.

This chain uses TRBV18 with TRBJ2-3; TRBD1 aligns across 10 bases. This CDR3 comprises 16 residues. The V and J ends lost 3 bases and 4 bases, in that order; junction bases with no gene match: 7. Germline V CDR1 and CDR2: KGHSH, LQKENI. The CDR3 DNA sequence: TGTGCCAGCTCACCCTCTTTGGACAGGGGGGCAGATACGCAGTATTTT. Translated, it gives CASSPSLDRGADTQYF. Together with reference TRBV18 and TRBJ2-3, the CDR3 gives the full variable domain: NAGVMQNPRHLVRRRGQEARLRCSPMKGHSHVYWYRQLPEEGLKFMVYLQKENIIDESGMPKERFSAEFPKEGPSILRIQQVVRGDSAAYFCASSPSLDRGADTQYFGPGTRLTVL.